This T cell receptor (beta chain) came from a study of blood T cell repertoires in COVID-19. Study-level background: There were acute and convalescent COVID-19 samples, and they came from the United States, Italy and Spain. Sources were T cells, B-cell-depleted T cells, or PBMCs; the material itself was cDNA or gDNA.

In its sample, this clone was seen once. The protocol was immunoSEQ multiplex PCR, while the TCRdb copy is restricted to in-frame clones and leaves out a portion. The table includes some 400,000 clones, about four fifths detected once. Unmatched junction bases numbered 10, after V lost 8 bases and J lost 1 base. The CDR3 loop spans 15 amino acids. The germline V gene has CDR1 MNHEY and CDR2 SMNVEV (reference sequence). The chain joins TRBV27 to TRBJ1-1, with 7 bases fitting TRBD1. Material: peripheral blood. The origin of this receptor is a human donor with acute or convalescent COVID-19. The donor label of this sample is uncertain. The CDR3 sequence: CASSKTRQGNTEAFF. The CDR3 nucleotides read TGTGCCAGCTCCAAGACAAGACAGGGGAACACTGAAGCTTTCTTT.